This TCR beta chain appears in the sequencing data of a study of blood T cells in healthy people across ages (dated by TCRdb to 2015 to 2017). Notes on the research overall: Template switching captured roughly one uniquely barcoded TCR beta cDNA molecule per two T cells in model experiments. To track age-related changes in TCR beta repertoire diversity, the study relied on deep sequencing normalized with unique cDNA molecular identifiers. The donors were divided into four age groups: young (average around 16 years), middle-aged (around 37), aged (approximately 59) and long-lived (around 87). Donors of different ages were randomly distributed across sequencing lanes to avoid experimental bias. The study analyzed two additional independent replicas of 1 million unique cDNA reads from the same blood draw for two donors, one aged 18 to 30 and one aged 80 or older.

Library preparation employed 5' RACE. This sample was sequenced with an Illumina HiSeq 2500. A second PCR of about 7 to 12 cycles was performed with a sample-barcoded 5' primer and a J-beta primer mix. A unique molecular identifier was introduced onto each TCR beta cDNA molecule by a template-switch 5' adaptor carrying 12 random nucleotides. Each sample yielded at least 2.5 million CDR3-containing paired-end reads. First-strand cDNA synthesis was performed from all RNA using the Mint cDNA synthesis kit, with priming by a TRBC-specific oligonucleotide. Following uracil-DNA glycosylase treatment, a first 18-cycle PCR with universal primers M1SS and BC2_uni_R was performed on all cDNA. Per the original workflow: Each sample was normalized by randomly selecting 1 million high-quality reads, each carrying a distinct molecular identifier. Reads sharing molecular identifiers were discarded rather than binned into consensus sequences. MiTCR, run with a Q25 quality threshold and the strictest error-elimination algorithm, handled CDR3 identification, clonotype clustering and error correction. A nonparametric unseen species model with Euler transformation was used to estimate lower-bound total TCR beta diversity. TCRdb itself trimmed the public reads at Q25 with fastp, ran MiXCR and retained productive beta chains. Rows with one shared CDR3 protein collapse into an entry with the most common genes and DNA. The V and J calls shown here were made by TCRdb, not taken from the authors' results. A total of 540,000 or so distinct CDR3 sequences appear in this sample, 25% to 30% of them only once. The ten largest clones capture 15% to 20% of the sample.

A few counts support this clonotype. Its antigen is unknown. Base qualities are missing; no much larger clone stands one base away. Counted from cysteine to phenylalanine, this CDR3 has 13 amino acids. Just CDR3 DNA is preserved here, 39 bases in frame from base 1. The germline V gene provides CDR1 SGHTA and CDR2 FQGNSA. V drops 3 bases and J drops 3 bases, leaving 6 bases in between. Donors were around 37 systemically healthy Caucasian individuals from Russia aged roughly 6 to 90 years. Each donor gave ten milliliters of peripheral blood, drawn into EDTA-treated Vacutainer tubes. Ficoll-Paque density-gradient centrifugation was used to isolate PBMCs, with at least 6.5 million per sample. Trizol reagent was used to extract total RNA from the PBMCs, yielding at least 5 micrograms per sample. Naive CD45RAhigh/CD27high T cell percentages were measured by flow cytometry on a PBMC aliquot from every donor.

Broader findings and caveats from the paper: Estimates of total diversity based on one million sequenced T cells were regarded as lower bounds and as underestimates. Because donor CMV infection status was unknown, age-related changes in expanded clonotypes were potentially confounded. The long-lived group showed more naive CD4+ T cells, fewer expanded clones and increased TCR diversity than the aged group, suggesting age selection. As age increased, observed TCR beta diversity per million T cells dropped in a roughly linear way, and a significant reduction was already evident by age 40. There was a strong correlation between observed TCR beta diversity and the percentage of naive T cells measured by flow cytometry. Since profiling was done on bulk unsorted PBMCs, naive and antigen-experienced compartments could not be conclusively compared.

Rearrangement joined TRBV7-2 to TRBJ1-5, with the D gene uncertain. This sequence was found in a woman aged 70-85 years in good health. The sequencing sample was made of blood. The sequence in DNA is TGTGCCAGCAGCTTCCAACCCAATCAGCCCCAGCATTTT. It translates to CASSFQPNQPQHF.